Below, one T cell receptor (beta chain) is given with its context. The CDR3 has 13 residues. The V end lost 7 bases, the J end lost 0 bases, and 9 bases lay between the germline ends. Germline V gene sequence: CDR1 LNHNV, CDR2 YYDKDF (reference sequence). Original processing methods: Scientists estimated how many nucleated cells there were by amplifying reference gene primers. Method: immunoSEQ multiplex PCR; TCRdb's copy keeps in-frame clones and lacks some. The V and J calls and clone size come from that table; D and trimming were worked out from the DNA. The sample has 200,000 or so clones; around 87% are singletons. This sample is drawn from a study of blood T cell repertoires in COVID-19. Study as a whole: T cells, B-cell-depleted T cells, or PBMCs supplied cDNA or gDNA.

Participant-reported clinical history was the basis for cohort assignment. This rearrangement joins TRBV15 to TRBJ2-5; no clear D. The sequenced sample consisted of PBMCs or T cells enriched from blood (not recorded which). This receptor was obtained from a woman aged 18-35 years in a cohort exposed to, infected with or recovered from COVID-19 (not recorded which). The CDR3 coding sequence is TGTGCCACCACGAACTCGGACCAAGAGACCCAGTACTTC. Translating it yields CATTNSDQETQYF.